The 13 T cell receptor beta chains in this list originate from one sample, sequenced in a study. TCRdb reprocessed the 5' RACE reads via MiXCR and lists one record per CDR3 protein. The repertoire has approximately 60,000 distinct CDR3 sequences, about 20% of them found once; the top ten carry around 3.2%. Cells sorted as Tregs were CD4+, CD25+ and CD127-/low. Material for sequencing was tumor-infiltrating Tregs sorted from the breast tumor. The receptors stem from a female donor with breast cancer.

The CDR3 protein is CSARRTPANNEQFF. The CDR3 DNA sequence: TGCAGTGCTAGACGCACACCCGCGAACAATGAGCAGTTCTTC. The genes are TRBV20-1 and TRBJ2-1; no clear D gene. The CDR3 contains 14 residues. V was shortened by 2 bases and J by 5 bases, with 13 bases between the two germline ends. The germline V gene has CDR1 DFQATT and CDR2 SNEGSKA (reference sequence).

The chain is built from TRBV6-5 and TRBJ2-3; 9 bases agree with TRBD1. The CDR3 totals 17 residues. Germline-derived CDR1 and CDR2 are MNHEY and SVGAGI. V lost 0 bases, J lost 6 bases, and 10 bases stayed unmatched. The CDR3 nucleotides are TGTGCCAGCAGTTACTCCCGACCGGGACAGGGCAGGGATACGCAGTATTTT. Protein: CASSYSRPGQGRDTQYF.

This clonotype was seen a handful of times. The chain uses TRBV15 and TRBJ2-3; 16 nucleotides line up with TRBD2. The CDR3 runs 17 residues. Germline CDR1 reads LNHNV; CDR2 reads YYDKDF (reference sequence). V shed 2 bases and J 4 bases; nucleotides not matched to a gene: 3. The CDR3 DNA is TGTGCCACCAGCAGAACGGGACTAGCGGGAGGGCCAGATACGCAGTATTTT. It specifies CATSRTGLAGGPDTQYF.

This sequence joins TRBV7-9 and TRBJ1-2; D possibly corresponds to TRBD1 (5 bases). Germline V CDR1 and CDR2: SEHNR, FQNEAQ (reference sequence). The CDR3 runs 13 residues. The V gene lost 3 bases and the J gene lost 6 bases, with 11 bases spanning the gap. CDR3 nucleotide sequence: TGTGCCAGCAGCTTGGTTAGGGGAGATGGCTACACCTTC. Protein sequence: CASSLVRGDGYTF.

This clonotype was counted between two and nine times. A single base separates this from a much larger clone, so it may be a read error. The V and J genes are TRBV12-3 or TRBV12-4 and TRBJ2-1; D gene uncertain. CDR3 size: 14 residues. Trimming cost V 6 bases and J 12 bases, with 21 bases left between them. DNA for the CDR3: TGTGCCAGCAGCCTCAGACGGAAGGACCATGGGCAGTTCTTC. Translation: CASSLRRKDHGQFF.

In its sample, this clonotype was seen a few times. The rearrangement links TRBV10-3 to TRBJ2-1; a possible D gene is TRBD1 (5 bases). There are 16 residues in the CDR3. Germline CDR1 reads ENHRY; CDR2 reads SYGVKD. V dropped 2 bases and J dropped 7 bases, with 18 bases sitting between them. The CDR3 loop is CAISEGRDSPRNEQFF. CDR3 DNA: TGTGCCATCAGTGAGGGAAGAGACAGCCCTAGGAATGAGCAGTTCTTC.

The V gene is TRBV4-2, the J gene TRBJ2-7, with 11 bases identical to TRBD1. V trimming: 3 bases; J trimming: 1 base; junction bases outside the gene matches: 2. The CDR3 totals 15 residues. Germline values: CDR1 LGHNA, CDR2 YNFKEQ. The CDR3: CASSQDRGLSYEQYF. The CDR3 DNA reads TGTGCCAGCAGCCAGGACAGGGGGCTTTCCTACGAGCAGTACTTC.

This clonotype was detected many times. The genes are TRBV20-1 and TRBJ1-5, with D perhaps TRBD1 (5 bases). Germline CDR1 DFQATT, CDR2 SNEGSKA (reference sequence). Trimming shortened V by 3 bases and J by 4 bases, and 7 bases separated the two germline ends. This CDR3 is built from 12 residues. The CDR3 region has the DNA TGCAGTGCTAGGGCAGGGAATCAGCCCCAGCATTTT. This encodes CSARAGNQPQHF.

The V call is TRBV11-2, the J call TRBJ2-4, with D tentatively TRBD1 (5 bases). Looked up from germline, CDR1 is SGHAT and CDR2 is FQNNGV. The length of the CDR3 is 12 residues. With 6 bases removed from V and 7 bases from J, the gap between germline ends came to 10 bases. DNA for the CDR3: TGTGCCAGCAGTAATAACAGGAACATTCAGTACTTC. It codes for CASSNNRNIQYF.

The V gene is TRBV15, the J gene TRBJ2-1; 8 nucleotides agree with TRBD2. In germline, CDR1 is LNHNV, CDR2 YYDKDF (reference sequence). The J segment lost 5 bases and the V segment lost 3 bases, leaving 6 bases of the junction unmatched. This CDR3 is built from 15 residues. This CDR3 reads CATSRGLVPHNEQFF. The CDR3 coding sequence is TGTGCCACCAGCAGGGGACTAGTACCTCACAATGAGCAGTTCTTC.

In its sample, this clonotype was seen many times. The chain uses TRBV5-1 and TRBJ2-7, with 10 bases aligning to TRBD1. J gave up 4 bases and V 4 bases, and 2 bases lay outside the gene matches. The germline V gene encodes CDR1 SGHRS and CDR2 YFSETQ. The CDR3 runs to 13 residues. The CDR3 DNA follows: TGCGCCAGCAGCACGGGACAGGGGTACGAGCAGTACTTC. It specifies CASSTGQGYEQYF.

This clonotype has ten or more counts. The V and J genes are TRBV6-5 and TRBJ1-5; 7 nucleotides line up with TRBD1. Germline V gives CDR1 MNHEY, CDR2 SVGAGI. With V trimmed by 6 bases and J by 6 bases, 8 bases remained unmatched. The CDR3 contains 14 residues. CDR3 protein: CASSRRQGGQPQHF. CDR3 nucleotides: TGTGCCAGCAGCAGGAGACAGGGAGGTCAGCCCCAGCATTTT.

This clonotype was observed a few times. The chain couples TRBV20-1 to TRBJ1-1, with 7 bases matching TRBD1. Germline-derived CDR1 and CDR2 are DFQATT and SNEGSKA (reference sequence). CDR3 length: 13 residues. As DNA, the CDR3 is TGCGCTTGTTGGACAGGCATGAACACTGAAGCTTTCTTT. It is translated as CACWTGMNTEAFF.